The 3 T cell receptor beta chains given below trace back to one sample, sequenced in a study of blood T cell repertoires in COVID-19. Here immunoSEQ multiplex PCR was the method, and the copy in TCRdb shows in-frame clones only, minus some. The data show approximately 220,000 clones, with approximately 90% seen just once and over 1% held by the top ten. Material: PBMCs or T cells enriched from blood (not recorded which). The receptors originated from a man aged 30 to 45 who had recovered from COVID-19.

The chain carries TRBV11-2 and TRBJ2-2; D is possibly TRBD2 (6 bases). The CDR3 has 16 residues. The V gene lost 5 bases and the J gene lost 0 bases, with 13 bases spanning the gap. CDR1 is SGHAT, CDR2 FQNNGV, per germline. The CDR3 region has the DNA TGTGCCAGCAGCCGGATCGGGGGTACGAACACCGGGGAGCTGTTTTTT. It translates to CASSRIGGTNTGELFF.

The rearrangement joins TRBV4-3 to TRBJ1-5; 7 nucleotides align to TRBD1. The CDR3 length is 16 residues. Trimming took 3 bases from V and 0 from J; bases not matched to a gene: 5. Looked up from germline, CDR1 is LGHNA and CDR2 is YSLEER. The CDR3 nucleotides read TGCGCCAGCAGCCATCGATACAGGGGTAGCAATCAGCCCCAGCATTTT. As protein: CASSHRYRGSNQPQHF.

The chain joins TRBV19 to TRBJ2-3, with 10 bases fitting TRBD1. Looked up from germline, CDR1 is LNHDA and CDR2 is SQIVND (reference sequence). The J segment lost 4 bases and the V segment lost 1 base, leaving 5 bases of the junction unmatched. The CDR3 extends over 16 amino acids. The CDR3 spells CASSIGDRGFADTQYF. The CDR3 nucleotides are TGTGCCAGTAGTATAGGGGACAGGGGATTCGCAGATACGCAGTATTTT.